This TCR beta chain appears in the sequencing data of a study of T cells in Graves' hyperthyroidism and ophthalmopathy. In its sample, this clonotype was seen many times. Template material for amplifying TCR beta CDR3 regions consisted of RNA transcripts. HTBI primers were employed in a first-round RT-PCR of the TCR CDR3. Using its own MiXCR run on the multiplex PCR reads, TCRdb lists one record per CDR3 protein. Of over 250,000 distinct CDR3 sequences in the sample, under 30% were seen once. Used for diagnoses were clinical symptoms, serum thyroxine and TRAb, thyroid ultrasound and orbital computed tomography. The PBMCs were taken from about 10 ml of fresh peripheral blood. The germline gives CDR1 MNHEY, CDR2 SVGAGI. The germline V and J ends were trimmed by 7 bases and 6 bases, with 13 bases remaining between them. The CDR3 has 13 residues.

The chain has TRBV6-5 and TRBJ1-5; D might be TRBD1 (5 bases). This TCR was recovered from a man aged 35-49 years with Graves' hyperthyroidism that later progressed to Graves' ophthalmopathy. Sequenced material: blood. CDR3 DNA: TGTGCCAGCATCAGGGAATCGAGTCAGCCCCAGCATTTT. Its protein product is CASIRESSQPQHF.